This TCR beta chain was observed in a study of blood T cell repertoires in COVID-19. Produced via immunoSEQ multiplex PCR; TCRdb's table is partial and in-frame only. The sample includes around 290,000 clones, approximately 87% seen only once; the top ten take about 7.8%. V lost 1 base and J 7 bases, leaving 14 bases between the germline ends. Germline V gene sequence: CDR1 SGHVS, CDR2 FQNEAQ. The CDR3 runs 15 residues. This TCR was sampled from a woman between 45 and 65 years old who had recovered from COVID-19. This chain links TRBV7-8 with TRBJ1-5, with TRBD1 as a possible D gene (5 bases). The sequenced material came from peripheral blood. Here the CDR3 DNA reads TGTGCCAGCAGCTTAGGACCCAGGAGGGACCAGCCCCAGCATTTT. Translating gives CASSLGPRRDQPQHF.